Presented here are 32 T cell receptor beta chains from one specimen sequenced in a study of T cell responses to AZD1222 COVID-19 vaccine (dated by TCRdb to about 2021). Library preparation was by the immunoSEQ multiplex PCR assay. TCRdb carries this immuneACCESS record with in-frame sequences only. Its versions omit some clonotypes, under half of them owing to an unresolved V gene in the studies checked, with the rest unexplained. The sample profile shows 100,000 to 120,000 clones; about 87% of them were found once. The top ten hold approximately 15% of the sample. The label giving this sample's time point can be read as: about 28 days (+/-7) after the second vaccine dose. This material consisted of peripheral blood, taken 28 days after the second AZD1222 dose. The receptor source for this set is an adult who received the AZD1222 COVID-19 vaccine.

This clone has just one count. DNA of the CDR3: TGTGCCAGCTCACCAGAGGCAGGGGGCACATTGAGAGAAAAACTGTTTTTT. It codes for CASSPEAGGTLREKLFF. The V gene is TRBV18, the J gene TRBJ1-4; 8 bases match TRBD1. The CDR3 extends over 17 amino acids. From germline, CDR1 is KGHSH and CDR2 LQKENI. V dropped 2 bases and J dropped 8; count of bases not matched to a gene: 13.

The gene calls are TRBV19 and TRBJ1-5; no reliable D call. The germline V and J ends were trimmed by 5 bases and 6 bases, with 20 bases remaining between them. The CDR3 extends over 16 amino acids. Germline CDR1 reads LNHDA; CDR2 reads SQIVND (reference sequence). The DNA for the CDR3 is TGTGCCAGTAGTCCATTCCCGCCGGACGAGACTCAGCCCCAGCATTTT. Translated, it gives CASSPFPPDETQPQHF. Looking up the rest from reference TRBV19 and TRBJ1-5 gives the full variable domain: DGGITQSPKYLFRKEGQNVTLSCEQNLNHDAMYWYRQDPGQGLRLIYYSQIVNDFQKGDIAEGYSVSREKKESFPLTVTSAQKNPTAFYLCASSPFPPDETQPQHFGDGTRLSIL.

This clone appeared a few times. The chain combines TRBV3-1 (or the pseudogene TRBV3-2) with TRBJ1-6; 7 bases align to TRBD1. Trimming took 6 bases from V and 7 from J; bases not matched to a gene: 9. The CDR3 totals 15 residues. Per the germline V gene, CDR1 is LGHDT and CDR2 is YNNKEL (reference sequence). The CDR3 DNA is TGTGCCAGCAGTCCCGACAGGGTTGGGAATTCACCCCTCCACTTT. Protein product: CASSPDRVGNSPLHF.

The sample holds a few counts of this clone. V gene TRBV7-9 combines with J gene TRBJ1-2; a possible D gene is TRBD1 (6 bases). Trimming pared 4 bases from V and 7 bases from J, leaving 10 bases between. The V gene's germline CDR1 is SEHNR and CDR2 FQNEAQ (reference sequence). This CDR3 has 12 amino acids. CDR3 in amino acids: CASSSTGFGYTF. The CDR3 DNA reads TGTGCCAGCAGCTCAACAGGGTTTGGCTACACCTTC. Filled out from reference TRBV7-9 and TRBJ1-2, the complete variable domain reads DTGVSQNPRHKITKRGQNVTFRCDPISEHNRLYWYRQTLGQGPEFLTYFQNEAQLEKSRLLSDRFSAERPKGSFSTLEIQRTEQGDSAMYLCASSSTGFGYTFGSGTRLTVV.

Of note for this clone: Relative to the germline gene, one junction end is altered; a read error may explain this. V is TRBV28 and J is TRBJ1-4, with a possible D match to TRBD1 (6 bases). Germline CDR1 reads MDHEN; CDR2 reads SYDVKM. The CDR3 is 14 residues long. Written as DNA, the CDR3 is TGTGTCAGCAGTCCTCAGGGGCGTAATGAAAAACTGTTTTTT. The encoded protein is CVSSPQGRNEKLFF.

The chain joins TRBV28 to TRBJ2-7; D may match TRBD1 or TRBD2 (6 bases each). CDR1 is MDHEN, CDR2 SYDVKM, per germline. V gave up 6 bases and J gave up 1 base, with 19 bases separating them. The CDR3 has 16 residues. The CDR3 loop is CASRPGAGVKSYEQYF. For the CDR3, the DNA is TGTGCCAGCAGGCCGGGGGCAGGGGTAAAATCCTACGAGCAGTACTTC.

The genes are TRBV7-9 and TRBJ1-1, with 7 positions matching TRBD1. The CDR3 loop spans 13 amino acids. The V and J ends lost 3 bases and 7 bases, in that order; junction bases with no gene match: 5. In germline, CDR1 is SEHNR, CDR2 FQNEAQ (reference sequence). The CDR3 nucleotides are TGTGCCAGCAGCTTTATCCGGGACAGTGAAGCTTTCTTT. Translating gives CASSFIRDSEAFF.

This sequence joins TRBV14 and TRBJ1-3, with 7 bases identical to TRBD1. The CDR3 covers 14 residues. CDR1 is SGHDN, CDR2 FVKESK, per germline. After removal of 4 bases from V and 4 bases from J, the junction contained 4 bases not matched to a gene. Here the CDR3 reads CASSPRTGGNTIYF. The CDR3 DNA reads as TGTGCCAGCAGCCCCCGGACAGGCGGAAACACCATATATTTT.

This clone turned up a few times. V and J are TRBV28 and TRBJ1-4, with a weak D call TRBD1 (6 bases). From germline, CDR1 is MDHEN and CDR2 SYDVKM. Trimming removed 3 bases at V and 5 bases at J, with 13 bases between. The CDR3 covers 15 residues. The CDR3 spells CASSLGGPLNEKLFF. As DNA, the CDR3 is TGTGCCAGCAGTTTGGGGGGGCCTTTGAATGAAAAACTGTTTTTT. Together with reference TRBV28 and TRBJ1-4, the CDR3 gives the full variable domain: DVKVTQSSRYLVKRTGEKVFLECVQDMDHENMFWYRQDPGLGLRLIYFSYDVKMKEKGDIPEGYSVSREKKERFSLILESASTNQTSMYLCASSLGGPLNEKLFFGSGTQLSVL.

Only one count was recorded for this clone. This sequence joins TRBV10-2 and TRBJ1-1; 10 positions match TRBD1. The CDR3 contains 14 residues. CDR1 is WSHSY, CDR2 SAAADI, per germline. Trimming cost V 7 bases and J 3 bases; bases outside gene matches: 5. As DNA, the CDR3 is TGCGCCAGCACCAGACAGGGGGCATACACTGAAGCTTTCTTT. This sequence encodes CASTRQGAYTEAFF.

J is TRBJ1-6 and V is TRBV19, with TRBD1 as a possible D gene (6 bases). Germline CDR1 reads LNHDA; CDR2 reads SQIVND (reference sequence). Trimming removed 5 bases from V and 12 bases from J, with 17 bases in between. This CDR3 has 14 amino acids. CDR3 sequence (DNA): TGTGCCAGTAGTCGGGCAGGGGACGAAAAACCCCTCCACTTT. Protein sequence: CASSRAGDEKPLHF.

In nucleotides, the CDR3 is TGCGCCAGCAGCCAAGAAGTAGGGACAGGGCTTCGGCCCCAGCATTTT. It specifies CASSQEVGTGLRPQHF. The rearrangement links TRBV4-1 to TRBJ1-5, with 9 bases matching TRBD1. Trimming took 0 bases from V and 9 from J; bases not matched to a gene: 9. The length of the CDR3 is 16 residues. Germline V CDR1 and CDR2: MGHRA, YSYEKL.

V is TRBV27 and J is TRBJ1-5; the match to TRBD1 covers 12 bases. Germline values: CDR1 MNHEY, CDR2 SMNVEV (reference sequence). The CDR3 contains 15 residues. After removal of 5 bases from V and 7 bases from J, the junction contained 6 bases not matched to a gene. CDR3 protein: CASSGTGGVRQPQHF. The CDR3 DNA follows: TGTGCCAGCAGTGGGACAGGGGGCGTTCGCCAGCCCCAGCATTTT.

The chain employs TRBV6-5 and TRBJ2-5; no clear D gene. The CDR3 loop spans 13 amino acids. CDR1 and CDR2 (germline): MNHEY, SVGAGI. V was shortened by 5 bases and J by 1 base, with 8 bases between the two germline ends. CDR3 nucleotides: TGTGCCAGCAGTATGGGAACCCAAGAGACCCAGTACTTC. Amino acid sequence: CASSMGTQETQYF.

Comments on this clone: In the same sample, other DNA sequences code for this CDR3. The chain has TRBV5-1 and TRBJ1-1, with D unclear. Germline CDR1 reads SGHRS; CDR2 reads YFSETQ. Trimming pared 3 bases from V and 1 base from J, leaving 4 bases between. The length of the CDR3 is 12 residues. The CDR3 is CASSSGNTEAFF. Here the CDR3 DNA reads TGCGCCAGCAGCTCAGGGAACACTGAAGCTTTCTTT.

This chain joins TRBV25-1 and TRBJ2-5; D ambiguous. This CDR3 comprises 10 residues. The ends were cut back, 4 bases at V and 5 bases at J, with 2 bases in the middle. Germline V gene sequence: CDR1 MGHDK, CDR2 SYGVNS. CDR3 region: CASSGETQYF. The CDR3 nucleotides are TGTGCCAGCAGTGGGGAGACCCAGTACTTC.

V usage is TRBV6-4 and J usage is TRBJ1-2; D is unclear. This CDR3 is built from 12 residues. Trimming took off 2 bases at V and 5 bases at J, with 6 bases between the two ends. CDR1 and CDR2 from the germline V gene are MRHNA and SNTAGT. The CDR3 DNA sequence: TGTGCCAGCAGTGACCTGGGTTATGGCTACACCTTC. It encodes CASSDLGYGYTF.

The chain carries TRBV7-8 and TRBJ1-3; D gene ambiguous. The CDR3 spans 14 residues. Germline V gene data show CDR1 as SGHVS and CDR2 as FQNEAQ. V was shortened by 4 bases and J by 0 bases, with 7 bases between the two germline ends. The CDR3, as DNA: TGTGCCAGCAGCTGGCAGAGCTCTGGAAACACCATATATTTT. Protein sequence: CASSWQSSGNTIYF. The full variable domain, completed using reference TRBV7-8 and TRBJ1-3, is GAGVSQSPRYKVAKRGQDVALRCDPISGHVSLFWYQQALGQGPEFLTYFQNEAQLDKSGLPSDRFFAERPEGSVSTLKIQRTQQEDSAVYLCASSWQSSGNTIYFGEGSWLTVV.

The chain is built from TRBV27 and TRBJ2-1, with TRBD1 matching over 8 bases. The CDR3 contains 17 residues. The trim removed 4 bases at V and 0 bases at J, leaving 8 bases unmatched. CDR1 is MNHEY and CDR2 is SMNVEV in the germline V gene (reference sequence). CDR3 sequence reads: CASSSRDRQYSYNEQFF. CDR3 coding DNA: TGTGCCAGCAGTTCCCGGGACAGGCAGTACTCCTACAATGAGCAGTTCTTC.

The chain uses TRBV6-5 and TRBJ2-2; TRBD1 aligns across 7 bases. This CDR3 has 14 amino acids. Germline V gene data show CDR1 as MNHEY and CDR2 as SVGAGI. Trimming removed 5 bases from V and 4 bases from J; junction bases left unmatched: 4. The CDR3 DNA sequence: TGTGCCAGCAGTAAGGGGGCGAGCACCGGGGAGCTGTTTTTT. As protein: CASSKGASTGELFF.

This clone came up once. The gene calls are TRBV18 and TRBJ2-1, with D uncertain. With 1 base removed from V and 8 bases from J, the gap between germline ends came to 9 bases. Germline CDR1 reads KGHSH; CDR2 reads LQKENI. The CDR3 consists of 13 residues. The CDR3 is CASSPQKGYEQFF. The CDR3 bases are TGTGCCAGCTCACCACAGAAGGGCTATGAGCAGTTCTTC. The complete variable domain, with remaining parts taken from reference TRBV18 and TRBJ2-1, reads NAGVMQNPRHLVRRRGQEARLRCSPMKGHSHVYWYRQLPEEGLKFMVYLQKENIIDESGMPKERFSAEFPKEGPSILRIQQVVRGDSAAYFCASSPQKGYEQFFGPGTRLTVL.

The chain recombines TRBV5-1 with TRBJ1-4; D not resolved. CDR1 and CDR2 from the germline V gene are SGHRS and YFSETQ. The CDR3 sequence is 14 residues long. V shed 0 bases and J shed 5 bases, with 8 bases lying between them. CDR3 in amino acids: CASSLGQENEKLFF. DNA of the CDR3: TGCGCCAGCAGCTTGGGCCAGGAGAATGAAAAACTGTTTTTT.

The rearrangement links TRBV6-5 to TRBJ1-2; no firm D call. From germline, CDR1 is MNHEY and CDR2 SVGAGI. V shed 5 bases and J shed 8 bases, with 12 bases lying between them. The CDR3 is 12 amino acids. CDR3 residues: CASSLGQDGYTF. The CDR3 coding sequence is TGTGCCAGCAGTCTGGGTCAGGACGGCTACACCTTC.

The sample holds one count of this clone. The chain has TRBV6-1 and TRBJ2-1; 11 bases fit TRBD1. Trimming at V came to 4 bases and at J to 2 bases, leaving 10 bases not matched to a gene. This CDR3 is 18 amino acids long. CDR1 is MNHNS and CDR2 is SASEGT in the germline V gene. Here the CDR3 DNA reads TGTGCCAGCAGTGTGGTAGGACAGGGGGCTCAACCCTACAATGAGCAGTTCTTC. Amino acids: CASSVVGQGAQPYNEQFF.

The chain recombines TRBV5-1 with TRBJ1-3; the match to TRBD1 covers 9 bases. Germline values: CDR1 SGHRS, CDR2 YFSETQ. The V segment lost 4 bases and the J segment 2 bases; nucleotides outside the gene matches: 4. The CDR3 consists of 15 residues. CDR3 bases: TGCGCCAGCAGCATGAGGACAGGGGCTGGAAACACCATATATTTT. Residues: CASSMRTGAGNTIYF.

This chain joins TRBV3-1 (or the pseudogene TRBV3-2) and TRBJ1-1; a weak D match, TRBD1 (5 bases). V shed 1 base and J shed 3 bases, with 15 bases lying between them. CDR1 LGHDT and CDR2 YNNKEL come from the germline V gene (reference sequence). The CDR3 is made up of 16 amino acids. CDR3 sequence: CASSQGQYRLDTEAFF. Written as DNA, the CDR3 is TGTGCCAGCAGCCAAGGACAATACAGGTTAGACACTGAAGCTTTCTTT.

The genes are TRBV7-8 and TRBJ1-1; maybe TRBD1 (5 bases). The CDR3 runs 14 residues. Germline V gene data show CDR1 as SGHVS and CDR2 as FQNEAQ. V lost 5 bases and J 5 bases, leaving 15 bases between the germline ends. Written as DNA, the CDR3 is TGTGCCAGCAGCCTCGGGACCGGATGGACTGAAGCTTTCTTT. Translating it yields CASSLGTGWTEAFF. The variable domain in full, completed from reference TRBV7-8 and TRBJ1-1, reads GAGVSQSPRYKVAKRGQDVALRCDPISGHVSLFWYQQALGQGPEFLTYFQNEAQLDKSGLPSDRFFAERPEGSVSTLKIQRTQQEDSAVYLCASSLGTGWTEAFFGQGTRLTVV.

Of note for this clone: Germline is not matched at one junction end, which may reflect a read error. The chain carries TRBV7-6 and TRBJ2-1, with 8 bases that match TRBD2. Per the germline V gene, CDR1 is SGHVS and CDR2 is FNYEAQ. The length of the CDR3 is 16 residues. The CDR3 spells CASSLVAGGSHNEQFF. CDR3 in DNA: TGTGCCAGCAGCTTAGTGGCGGGGGGCTCCCACAATGAGCAGTTCTTC. The complete variable domain, with remaining parts taken from reference TRBV7-6 and TRBJ2-1, reads GAGVSQSPRYKVTKRGQDVALRCDPISGHVSLYWYRQALGQGPEFLTYFNYEAQQDKSGLPNDRFSAERPEGSISTLTIQRTEQRDSAMYRCASSLVAGGSHNEQFFGPGTRLTVL.

The DNA of the CDR3 is TGCGCCAGCAGCCAGGACAGGGGGGGTACTGAAGCTTTCTTT. The encoded protein is CASSQDRGGTEAFF. The chain recombines TRBV4-1 with TRBJ1-1, with 10 bases fitting TRBD1. Germline V gene data show CDR1 as MGHRA and CDR2 as YSYEKL. V dropped 3 bases and J dropped 5; count of bases not matched to a gene: 3. CDR3 size: 14 residues.

This sequence joins TRBV30 and TRBJ2-2; 14 bases map to TRBD2. Germline V lookup: CDR1 GTSNPN, CDR2 SVGIG (reference sequence). The CDR3 sequence is 15 residues long. V was pared by 4 bases and J by 8 bases, with 6 bases of the junction left unmatched. The CDR3 bases are TGTGCCTGGAAAATGGGACTAGCGGGAGCTGGGGAGCTGTTTTTT. Protein sequence: CAWKMGLAGAGELFF. Full variable domain (missing parts from reference TRBV30 and TRBJ2-2): SQTIHQWPATLVQPVGSPLSLECTVEGTSNPNLYWYRQAAGRGLQLLFYSVGIGQISSEVPQNLSASRPQDRQFILSSKKLLLSDSGFYLCAWKMGLAGAGELFFGEGSRLTVL.

This clone was picked up one time. The V call is TRBV19, the J call TRBJ1-2, with TRBD1 identical over 10 bases. CDR3 size: 15 residues. Unmatched junction bases numbered 10, after V lost 5 bases and J lost 7 bases. Germline V gene lookup returns CDR1 LNHDA and CDR2 SQIVND (reference sequence). The CDR3 coding sequence is TGTGCCAGTAGTCGCCGCCCAGGGGACAGGGGTGGCTACACCTTC. This gives the protein CASSRRPGDRGGYTF. The full variable domain, with the rest looked up from reference TRBV19 and TRBJ1-2, is DGGITQSPKYLFRKEGQNVTLSCEQNLNHDAMYWYRQDPGQGLRLIYYSQIVNDFQKGDIAEGYSVSREKKESFPLTVTSAQKNPTAFYLCASSRRPGDRGGYTFGSGTRLTVV.

The gene calls are TRBV19 and TRBJ2-3; possibly TRBD2 for D (5 bases). In germline, CDR1 is LNHDA, CDR2 SQIVND (reference sequence). Trimming pared 2 bases from V and 2 bases from J, leaving 8 bases between. The CDR3 covers 14 residues. The CDR3 region has the DNA TGTGCCAGTAGTATATCCGGGAACACAGATACGCAGTATTTT. Protein product: CASSISGNTDTQYF.